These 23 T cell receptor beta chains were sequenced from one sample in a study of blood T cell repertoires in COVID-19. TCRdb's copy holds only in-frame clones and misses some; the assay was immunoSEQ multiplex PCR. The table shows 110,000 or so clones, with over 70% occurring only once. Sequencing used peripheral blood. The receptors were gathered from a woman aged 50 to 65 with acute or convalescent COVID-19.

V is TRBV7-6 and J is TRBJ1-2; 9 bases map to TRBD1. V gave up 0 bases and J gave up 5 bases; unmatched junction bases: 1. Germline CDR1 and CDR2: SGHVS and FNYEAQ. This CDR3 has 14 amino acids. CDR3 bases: TGTGCCAGCAGCTTAGCGGGACAGGGTTATGGCTACACCTTC. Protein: CASSLAGQGYGYTF.

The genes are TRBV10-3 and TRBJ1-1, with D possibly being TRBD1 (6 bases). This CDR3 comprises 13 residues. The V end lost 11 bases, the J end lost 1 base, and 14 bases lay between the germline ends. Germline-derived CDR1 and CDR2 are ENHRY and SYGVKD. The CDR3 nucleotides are TGTGCCTCAAAGCAGGGGCAGAACACTGAAGCTTTCTTT. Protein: CASKQGQNTEAFF.

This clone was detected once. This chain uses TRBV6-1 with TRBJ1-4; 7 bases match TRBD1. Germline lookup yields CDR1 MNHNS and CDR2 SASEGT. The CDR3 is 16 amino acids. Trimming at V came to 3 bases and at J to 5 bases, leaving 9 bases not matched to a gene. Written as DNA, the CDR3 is TGTGCCAGCAGTGACGTCCGGGACAGTCTGAATGAAAAACTGTTTTTT. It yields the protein CASSDVRDSLNEKLFF.

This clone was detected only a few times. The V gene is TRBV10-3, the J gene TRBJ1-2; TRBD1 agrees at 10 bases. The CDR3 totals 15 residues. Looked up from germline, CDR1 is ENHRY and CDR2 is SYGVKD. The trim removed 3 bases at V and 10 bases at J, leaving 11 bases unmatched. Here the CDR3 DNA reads TGTGCCATCAGTGATTCCGGGACAGGGGCCTCGGTCTACACCTTC. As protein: CAISDSGTGASVYTF.

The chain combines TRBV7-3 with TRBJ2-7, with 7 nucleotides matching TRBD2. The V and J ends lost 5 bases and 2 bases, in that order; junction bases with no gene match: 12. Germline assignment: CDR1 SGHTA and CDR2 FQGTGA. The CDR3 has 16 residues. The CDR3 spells CASSPRRGEGTYEQYF. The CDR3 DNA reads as TGTGCCAGCAGCCCCCGCCGGGGGGAAGGGACCTACGAGCAGTACTTC.

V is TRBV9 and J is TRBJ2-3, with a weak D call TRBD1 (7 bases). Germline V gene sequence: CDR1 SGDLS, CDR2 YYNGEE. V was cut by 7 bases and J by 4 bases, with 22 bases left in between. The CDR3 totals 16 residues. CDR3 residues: CASGGGKRGAADTQYF. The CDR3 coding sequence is TGTGCCAGCGGAGGGGGCAAAAGAGGGGCAGCAGATACGCAGTATTTT.

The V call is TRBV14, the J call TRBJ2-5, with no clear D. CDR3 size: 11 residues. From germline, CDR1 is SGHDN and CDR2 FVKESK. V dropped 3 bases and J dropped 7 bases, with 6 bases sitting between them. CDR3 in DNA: TGTGCCAGCAGCCAGGCTAGGACCCAGTACTTC. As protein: CASSQARTQYF. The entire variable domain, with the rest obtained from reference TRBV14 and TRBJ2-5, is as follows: EAGVTQFPSHSVIEKGQTVTLRCDPISGHDNLYWYRRVMGKEIKFLLHFVKESKQDESGMPNNRFLAERTGGTYSTLKVQPAELEDSGVYFCASSQARTQYFGPGTRLLVL.

The CDR3 region has the DNA TGTGCCAGCAGCCAAACAGGGGACACTGAAGCTTTCTTT. Protein product: CASSQTGDTEAFF. The rearrangement links TRBV3-1 (or the pseudogene TRBV3-2) to TRBJ1-1; 7 positions agree with TRBD1. The CDR3 is made up of 13 amino acids. The germline CDR1 and CDR2 sequences are LGHDT and YNNKEL (reference sequence). Trimming cost V 2 bases and J 3 bases; bases outside gene matches: 0.

Written as DNA, the CDR3 is TGTGCCAGCAGCCCCAGGGGCCTGGATTCACCCCTCCACTTT. Its protein is CASSPRGLDSPLHF. V usage is TRBV5-5 and J usage is TRBJ1-6, with D perhaps TRBD1 (6 bases). V lost 4 bases and J lost 8, with 13 bases in between. This CDR3 has 14 amino acids. Germline CDR1 reads SGHKS; CDR2 reads YYEKEE (reference sequence).

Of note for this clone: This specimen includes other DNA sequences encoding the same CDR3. In DNA form, the CDR3 reads TGCGCCAGCAGCTTGGGGAGCTCTGGAAACACCATATATTTT. Encoded protein: CASSLGSSGNTIYF. V gene TRBV5-1 combines with J gene TRBJ1-3, with D hard to call. Germline V gene lookup returns CDR1 SGHRS and CDR2 YFSETQ. V was cut by 0 bases and J by 0 bases, with 4 bases left in between. The length of the CDR3 is 14 residues.

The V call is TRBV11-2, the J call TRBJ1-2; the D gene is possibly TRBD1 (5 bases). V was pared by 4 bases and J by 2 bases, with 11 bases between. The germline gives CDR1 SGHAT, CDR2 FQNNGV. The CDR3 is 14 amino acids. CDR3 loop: CASSSGGVNYGYTF. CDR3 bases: TGTGCCAGCAGCTCTGGGGGGGTAAACTATGGCTACACCTTC. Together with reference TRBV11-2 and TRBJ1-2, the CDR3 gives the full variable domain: EAGVAQSPRYKIIEKRQSVAFWCNPISGHATLYWYQQILGQGPKLLIQFQNNGVVDDSQLPKDRFSAERLKGVDSTLKIQPAKLEDSAVYLCASSSGGVNYGYTFGSGTRLTVV.

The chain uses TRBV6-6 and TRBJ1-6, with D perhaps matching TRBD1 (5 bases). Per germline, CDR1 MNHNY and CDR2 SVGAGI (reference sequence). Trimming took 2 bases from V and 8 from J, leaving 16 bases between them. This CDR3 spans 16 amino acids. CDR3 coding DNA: TGTGCCAGCAGTTACCCCTTGAACAGGCCCGATTCACCCCTCCACTTT. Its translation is CASSYPLNRPDSPLHF.

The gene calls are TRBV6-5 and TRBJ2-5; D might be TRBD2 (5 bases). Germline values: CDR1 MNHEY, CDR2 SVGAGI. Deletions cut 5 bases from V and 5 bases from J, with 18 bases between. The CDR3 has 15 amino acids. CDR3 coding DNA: TGTGCCAGCAGTCCTCGACAACCGGGGATGGAGACCCAGTACTTC. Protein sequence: CASSPRQPGMETQYF.

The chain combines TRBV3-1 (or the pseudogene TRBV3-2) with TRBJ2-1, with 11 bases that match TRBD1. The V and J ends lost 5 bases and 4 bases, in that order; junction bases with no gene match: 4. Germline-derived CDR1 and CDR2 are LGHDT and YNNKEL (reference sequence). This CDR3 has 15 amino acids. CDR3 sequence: CASSVGTGGYNEQFF. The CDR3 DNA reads TGTGCCAGCAGCGTCGGGACAGGGGGTTACAATGAGCAGTTCTTC.

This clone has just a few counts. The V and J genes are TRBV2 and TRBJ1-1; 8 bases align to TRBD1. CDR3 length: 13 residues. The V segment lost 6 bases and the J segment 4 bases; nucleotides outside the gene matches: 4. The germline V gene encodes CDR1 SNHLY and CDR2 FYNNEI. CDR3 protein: CASRLDRGTEAFF. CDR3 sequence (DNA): TGTGCCAGCAGGCTTGACAGGGGCACTGAAGCTTTCTTT.

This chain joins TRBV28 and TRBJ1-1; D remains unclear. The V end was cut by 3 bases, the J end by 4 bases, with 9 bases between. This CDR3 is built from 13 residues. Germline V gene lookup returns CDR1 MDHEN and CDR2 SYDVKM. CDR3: CASSFLIVTEAFF. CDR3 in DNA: TGTGCCAGCAGTTTCCTTATTGTCACTGAAGCTTTCTTT.

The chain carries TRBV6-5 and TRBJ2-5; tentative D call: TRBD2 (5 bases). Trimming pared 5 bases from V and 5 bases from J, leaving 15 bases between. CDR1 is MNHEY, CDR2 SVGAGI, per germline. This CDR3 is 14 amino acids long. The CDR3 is CASSPGVHGETQYF. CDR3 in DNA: TGTGCCAGCAGTCCCGGGGTCCACGGGGAGACCCAGTACTTC.

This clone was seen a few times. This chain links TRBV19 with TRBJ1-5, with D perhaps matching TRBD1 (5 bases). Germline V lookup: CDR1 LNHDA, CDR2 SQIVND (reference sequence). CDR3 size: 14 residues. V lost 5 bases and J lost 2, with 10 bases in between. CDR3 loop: CASSPSRGNQPQHF. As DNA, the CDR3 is TGTGCCAGTAGTCCCTCCAGGGGCAATCAGCCCCAGCATTTT.

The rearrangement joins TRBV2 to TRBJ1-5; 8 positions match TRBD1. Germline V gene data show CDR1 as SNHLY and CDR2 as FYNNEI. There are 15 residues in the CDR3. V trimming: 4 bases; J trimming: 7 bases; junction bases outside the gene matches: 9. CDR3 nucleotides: TGTGCCAGCAGTGTTGGCAGGGGGCGGGGGCAGCCCCAGCATTTT. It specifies CASSVGRGRGQPQHF.

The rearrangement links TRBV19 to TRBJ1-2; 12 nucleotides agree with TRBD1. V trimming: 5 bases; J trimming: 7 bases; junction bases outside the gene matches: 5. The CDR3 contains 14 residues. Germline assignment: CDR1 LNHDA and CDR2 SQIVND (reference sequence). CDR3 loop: CASSLGQGASGYTF. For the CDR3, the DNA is TGTGCCAGTAGTCTGGGACAGGGGGCGTCTGGCTACACCTTC.

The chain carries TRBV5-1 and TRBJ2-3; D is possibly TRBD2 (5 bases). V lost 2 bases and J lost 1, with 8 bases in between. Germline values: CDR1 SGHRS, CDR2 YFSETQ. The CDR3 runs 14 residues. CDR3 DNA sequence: TGCGCCAGCAGCTTCGGAGCGGGCACAGATACGCAGTATTTT. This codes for CASSFGAGTDTQYF.

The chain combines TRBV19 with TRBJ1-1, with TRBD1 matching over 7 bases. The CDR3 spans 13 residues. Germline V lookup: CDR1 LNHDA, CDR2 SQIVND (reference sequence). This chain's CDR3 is CAVLGQLNTEAFF. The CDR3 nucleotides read TGTGCTGTTTTGGGACAGCTGAACACTGAAGCTTTCTTT.

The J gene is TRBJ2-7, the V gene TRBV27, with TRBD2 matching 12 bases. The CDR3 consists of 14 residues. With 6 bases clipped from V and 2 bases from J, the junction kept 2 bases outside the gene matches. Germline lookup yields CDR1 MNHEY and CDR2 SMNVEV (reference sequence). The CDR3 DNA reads TGTGCCAGCAGCCTAGCGGGGGGGACCTACGAGCAGTACTTC. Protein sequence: CASSLAGGTYEQYF.